This TCR beta chain was found in a study of blood T cell repertoires in COVID-19. Study details: COVID-19 samples, acute and convalescent, were from the United States, Italy and Spain. T cells, B-cell-depleted T cells, or PBMCs supplied cDNA or gDNA.

As processed by the authors: Amplification of reference gene primers provided the estimated nucleated cell counts. The assay was immunoSEQ multiplex PCR, and TCRdb's table has in-frame clones only and misses some. The DNA gave D and trimming, while V, J and clone size come from that table. This table holds about 110,000 clones, over 60% found once. V lost 7 bases to trimming and J lost 4 bases, with 16 bases between them. CDR3 size: 15 residues. The germline CDR1 and CDR2 sequences are ENHRY and SYGVKD. The sequenced sample consisted of peripheral blood. This chain uses TRBV10-3 with TRBJ2-2; D gene uncertain. The TCR originated in a man in his sixties or seventies with acute or convalescent COVID-19. Here the CDR3 reads CAITTTETGTGELFF. DNA for the CDR3: TGTGCCATCACCACCACCGAGACGGGCACCGGGGAGCTGTTTTTT.